This T cell receptor (beta chain) was sequenced during a study of vaccination effects on CD4 cells after COVID-19 (dated by TCRdb to 2021 to 2024). The study in broad terms: Two doses of either the BNT162b2 or the mRNA-1273 mRNA SARS-CoV-2 vaccine were administered to participants. In both COVID-19 convalescent patients and infection-naive vaccine recipients, the study compared SARS-CoV-2 spike-specific CD4+ TCR repertoires from before mRNA vaccination with those from after it. A total of over nine COVID-19 convalescent patients and a handful of SARS-CoV-2-naive healthy vaccine recipients were included in the full study. In the study, cultures from other donors were sequenced using the Oncomine TCR Beta short-read assay on an Illumina iSeq 100. The investigation overall reported the following: Only a small number of convalescent patients were included, and no early post-infection timepoints were available, which limited the study. Marked clonal contraction was observed in both infection-induced and vaccine-induced clones at late post-vaccination timepoints, consistent with waning T cell responses. In healthy vaccine recipients, vaccine-induced clones were almost all SARS-CoV-2 mono-reactive, with only 1 of 255 being cross-reactive with common cold coronaviruses.

Library generation was performed with the immunoSEQ multiplex PCR assay. TCR beta CDR3 sequencing was performed on DNA from the cultured, isolated CD4+ T cells. The published analysis was carried out like this. The analysis removed non-productive TCR sequences, trimmed reads to the CDR3 region, and retained only CDR3s that were 7 or more amino acids long. Antigen-specific clonotypes were identified using the MANAFEST web app by comparison of expansion in peptide wells against reference cultures. To count as positive, a clone had to show expansion at FDR<0.05 compared with the reference and with all other wells, an odds ratio above 5, and a frequency above 0.1% in two replicate wells. A clonotype was defined as cross-reactive if the clonotype was significantly expanded both in SARS-CoV-2 spike wells and in at least one common cold coronavirus spike condition. CDR3 similarity was assessed by Levenshtein distance with the stringdist R package, and unrooted trees were built with ape in R 3.6.1. TCRdb took over this immuneACCESS table, retaining in-frame rearrangements with V and J assigned. Such tables are incomplete; in checked studies, under half of the missing clones stem from an unresolved V gene, and the remainder is unexplained. That table supplies the V and J calls and clone size; D and trimming were determined from the DNA. The sample records some 22,000 clones, about 74% of which are singletons. Less than 3.5% of the sample lies in the top ten.

A note on this clone: Its target antigen remains unknown. Base qualities are not at hand, and no much larger clone is one base apart.

In the ViraFEST assay, PBMC were stimulated with viral peptide pools, and TCR sequencing was then used to find antigen-specific CD4+ T cell clonotypes based on their expansion. After more than 9 days of culture, CD4+ T cells were isolated with the EasySep CD4+ T cell isolation kit. The absence of prior SARS-CoV-2 infection in healthy vaccine recipients was confirmed by negative nucleocapsid antibodies before and after vaccination. Roughly 2.1 million PBMC per well were cultured in IMDM with 5% human AB serum, 10 IU/ml IL-2 and gentamicin, plus 10 ug/ml peptides. On days 3 and 7, half of the culture medium was replaced with fresh IL-2-containing medium. Unless otherwise noted, each peptide stimulation condition was cultured in triplicate wells. PBMC were separated from whole blood using Ficoll-Paque Plus gradient centrifugation and were then either cryopreserved at -140C or used fresh. The spike proteins of SARS-CoV-2 and of the common cold coronaviruses HCoV-NL63, HCoV-OC43 and HCoV-229E were spanned by overlapping peptide pools. The QIAamp micro DNA kit was used to extract genomic DNA from the cultured CD4+ T cells.

Germline trimming amounts to 0 bases on V and 8 bases on J, with 24 as the count of junction bases outside the gene matches. The CDR3 numbers 20 residues from cysteine through phenylalanine. Only CDR3 DNA remains: 60 bases, in frame from the first base. CDR1 MGHRA and CDR2 YSYEKL were looked up in the germline V gene. The sample consisted of CD4+ T cells from PBMCs cultured with SARS-CoV-2 spike peptides, taken before COVID-19 vaccination. The cell subset or site label on this specimen signifies: SARS-CoV-2 spike overlapping peptide pool stimulation. The chain was built from TRBV4-1 and TRBJ1-2; TRBD1 lines up with 7 middle nucleotides. The sequence was obtained from a human donor who received a COVID-19 vaccine. The DNA sequence is as follows: TGCGCCAGCAGCCAAGATCGACTTAAAAAGCTTGGGGACAGAGTTCGAGGCTACACCTTC. Its translation is CASSQDRLKKLGDRVRGYTF.